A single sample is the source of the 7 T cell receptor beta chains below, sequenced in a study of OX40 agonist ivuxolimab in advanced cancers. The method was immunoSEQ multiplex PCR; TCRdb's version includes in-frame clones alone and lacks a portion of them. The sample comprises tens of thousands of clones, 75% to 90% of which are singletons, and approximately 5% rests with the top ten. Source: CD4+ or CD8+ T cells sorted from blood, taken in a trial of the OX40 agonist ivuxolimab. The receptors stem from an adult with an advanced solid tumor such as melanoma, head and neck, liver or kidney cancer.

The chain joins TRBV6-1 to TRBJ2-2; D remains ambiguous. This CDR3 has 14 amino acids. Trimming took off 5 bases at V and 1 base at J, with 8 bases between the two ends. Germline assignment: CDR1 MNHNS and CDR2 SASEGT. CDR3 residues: CASSLDGNTGELFF. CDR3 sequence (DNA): TGTGCCAGCAGTCTTGACGGGAACACCGGGGAGCTGTTTTTT.

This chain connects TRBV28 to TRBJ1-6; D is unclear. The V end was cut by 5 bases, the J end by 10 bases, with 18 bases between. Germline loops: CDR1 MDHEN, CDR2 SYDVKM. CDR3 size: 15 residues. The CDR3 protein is CASSPLEGDGSPLHF. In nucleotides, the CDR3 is TGTGCCAGCAGTCCCTTGGAGGGTGATGGATCACCCCTCCACTTT. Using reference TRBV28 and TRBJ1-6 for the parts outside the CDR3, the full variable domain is DVKVTQSSRYLVKRTGEKVFLECVQDMDHENMFWYRQDPGLGLRLIYFSYDVKMKEKGDIPEGYSVSREKKERFSLILESASTNQTSMYLCASSPLEGDGSPLHFGNGTRLTVT.

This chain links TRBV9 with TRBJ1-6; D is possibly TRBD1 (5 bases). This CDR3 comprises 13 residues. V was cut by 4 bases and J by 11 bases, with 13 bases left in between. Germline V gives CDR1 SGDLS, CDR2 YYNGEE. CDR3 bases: TGTGCCAGCAGCCCTCACCAGGGCGCACCCCTCCACTTT. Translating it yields CASSPHQGAPLHF.

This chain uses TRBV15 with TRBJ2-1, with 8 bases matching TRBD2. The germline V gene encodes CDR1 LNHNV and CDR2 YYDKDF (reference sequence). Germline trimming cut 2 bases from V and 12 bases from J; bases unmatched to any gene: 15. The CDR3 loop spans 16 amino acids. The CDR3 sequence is CATSRKVGLVRMGQFF. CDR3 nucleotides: TGTGCCACCAGCAGAAAGGTGGGACTAGTTAGAATGGGGCAGTTCTTC.

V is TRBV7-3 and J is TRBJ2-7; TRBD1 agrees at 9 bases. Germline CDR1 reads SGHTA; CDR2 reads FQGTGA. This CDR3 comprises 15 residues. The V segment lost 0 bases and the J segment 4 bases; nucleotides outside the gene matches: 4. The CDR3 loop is CASSLTPTGGYEQYF. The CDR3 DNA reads TGTGCCAGCAGCTTAACTCCGACAGGGGGGTACGAGCAGTACTTC.

The CDR3 sequence: CASSFQRPNTDTQYF. The CDR3 nucleotides are TGTGCCAGCAGTTTCCAACGGCCCAACACAGATACGCAGTATTTT. The chain recombines TRBV27 with TRBJ2-3; no clear D gene. V was clipped by 3 bases and J by 2 bases, with 12 bases between them. Per germline, CDR1 MNHEY and CDR2 SMNVEV (reference sequence). The CDR3 consists of 15 residues.

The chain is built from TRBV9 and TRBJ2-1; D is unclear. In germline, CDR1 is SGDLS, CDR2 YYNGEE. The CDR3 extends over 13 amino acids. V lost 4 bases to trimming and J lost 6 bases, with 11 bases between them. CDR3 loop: CASSPSDSNEQFF. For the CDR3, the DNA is TGTGCCAGCAGCCCATCCGACTCCAATGAGCAGTTCTTC.